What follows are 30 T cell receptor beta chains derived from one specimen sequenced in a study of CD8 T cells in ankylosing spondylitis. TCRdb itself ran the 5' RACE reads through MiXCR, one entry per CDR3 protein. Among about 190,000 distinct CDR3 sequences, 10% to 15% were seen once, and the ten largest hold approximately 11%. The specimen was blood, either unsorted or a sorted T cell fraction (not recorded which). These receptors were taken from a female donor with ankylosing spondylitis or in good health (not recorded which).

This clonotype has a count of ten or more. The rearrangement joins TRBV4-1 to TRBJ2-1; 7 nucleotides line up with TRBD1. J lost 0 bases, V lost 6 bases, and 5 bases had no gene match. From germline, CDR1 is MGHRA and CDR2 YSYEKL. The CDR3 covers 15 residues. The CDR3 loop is CASRPTGSSYNEQFF. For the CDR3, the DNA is TGCGCCAGCAGGCCGACAGGGAGCTCCTACAATGAGCAGTTCTTC.

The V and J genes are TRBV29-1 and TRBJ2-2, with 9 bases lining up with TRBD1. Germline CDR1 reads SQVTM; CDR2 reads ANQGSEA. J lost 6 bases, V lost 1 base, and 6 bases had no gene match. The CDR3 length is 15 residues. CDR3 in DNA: TGCAGCGTTGAAGGGCGGACAGGGGCGGCCGGGGAGCTGTTTTTT. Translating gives CSVEGRTGAAGELFF.

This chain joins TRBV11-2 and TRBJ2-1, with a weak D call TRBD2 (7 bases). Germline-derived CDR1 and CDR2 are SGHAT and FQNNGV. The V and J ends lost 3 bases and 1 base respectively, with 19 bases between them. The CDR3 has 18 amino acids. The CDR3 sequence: CASSLQGRAQRSYNEQFF. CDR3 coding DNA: TGTGCCAGCAGCTTGCAGGGGAGGGCCCAAAGGTCCTACAATGAGCAGTTCTTC.

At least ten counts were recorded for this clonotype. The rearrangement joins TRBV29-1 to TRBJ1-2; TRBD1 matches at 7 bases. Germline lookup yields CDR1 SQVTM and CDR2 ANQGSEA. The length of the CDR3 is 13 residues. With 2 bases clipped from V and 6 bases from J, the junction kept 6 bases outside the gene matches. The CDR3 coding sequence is TGCAGCGTTGAAATCCAGGGGGTCGATGGCTACACCTTC. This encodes CSVEIQGVDGYTF. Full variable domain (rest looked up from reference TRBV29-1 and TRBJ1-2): SAVISQKPSRDICQRGTSLTIQCQVDSQVTMMFWYRQQPGQSLTLIATANQGSEATYESGFVIDKFPISRPNLTFSTLTVSNMSPEDSSIYLCSVEIQGVDGYTFGSGTRLTVV.

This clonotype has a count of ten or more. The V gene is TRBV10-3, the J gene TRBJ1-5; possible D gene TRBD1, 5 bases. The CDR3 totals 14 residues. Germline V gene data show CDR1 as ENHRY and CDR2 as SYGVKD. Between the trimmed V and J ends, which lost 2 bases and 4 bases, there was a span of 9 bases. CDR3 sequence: CAISEGGGNQPQHF. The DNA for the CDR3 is TGTGCCATCAGTGAGGGGGGTGGGAATCAGCCCCAGCATTTT.

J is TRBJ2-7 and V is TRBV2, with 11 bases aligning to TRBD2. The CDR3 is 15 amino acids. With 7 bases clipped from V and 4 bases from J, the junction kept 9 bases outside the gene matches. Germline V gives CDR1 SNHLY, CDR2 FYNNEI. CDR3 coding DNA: TGTGCCAGCACCCTCGGGGCTAGCGGGAGGTACGAGCAGTACTTC. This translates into CASTLGASGRYEQYF.

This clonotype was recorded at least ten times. The CDR3 loop reads CASSLRGLVLNYGYTF. The DNA for the CDR3 is TGTGCCAGCAGTTTACGGGGTCTAGTACTGAACTATGGCTACACCTTC. This chain joins TRBV27 and TRBJ1-2; D remains unclear. The CDR3 is made up of 16 amino acids. Looked up from germline, CDR1 is MNHEY and CDR2 is SMNVEV (reference sequence). Between the trimmed V and J ends, which lost 2 bases and 2 bases, there was a span of 15 bases.

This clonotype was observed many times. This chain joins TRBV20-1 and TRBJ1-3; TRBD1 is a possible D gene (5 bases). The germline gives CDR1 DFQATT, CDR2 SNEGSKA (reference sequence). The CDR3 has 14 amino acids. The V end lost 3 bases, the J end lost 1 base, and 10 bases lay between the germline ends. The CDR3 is CSASGGGSGNTIYF. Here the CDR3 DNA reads TGCAGTGCTAGTGGCGGGGGGTCTGGAAACACCATATATTTT.

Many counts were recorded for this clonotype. In DNA form, the CDR3 reads TGTGCCAGCAGCCTCAATGGAAACACCATATATTTT. It is translated as CASSLNGNTIYF. The chain employs TRBV28 and TRBJ1-3; D unclear. Germline CDR1 reads MDHEN; CDR2 reads SYDVKM. This CDR3 is built from 12 residues. Trimming left V 6 bases short and J 3 bases short, with 6 bases between.

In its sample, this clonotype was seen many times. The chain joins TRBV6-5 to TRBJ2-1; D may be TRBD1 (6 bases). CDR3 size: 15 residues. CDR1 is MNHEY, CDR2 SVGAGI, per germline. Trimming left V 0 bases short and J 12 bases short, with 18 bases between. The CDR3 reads CASSYSGRGGIVQFF. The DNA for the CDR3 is TGTGCCAGCAGTTACTCGGGCAGGGGCGGAATTGTGCAGTTCTTC.

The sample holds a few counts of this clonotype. CDR3 coding DNA: TGTGCCAGCAGCCCCCTTTTGAGCGGGGGGACCTACGAGCAGTACTTC. Translation: CASSPLLSGGTYEQYF. This chain connects TRBV7-2 to TRBJ2-7, with 9 bases lining up with TRBD2. The CDR3 is made up of 16 amino acids. Germline V CDR1 and CDR2: SGHTA, FQGNSA. The J segment lost 2 bases and the V segment lost 5 bases, leaving 10 bases of the junction unmatched.

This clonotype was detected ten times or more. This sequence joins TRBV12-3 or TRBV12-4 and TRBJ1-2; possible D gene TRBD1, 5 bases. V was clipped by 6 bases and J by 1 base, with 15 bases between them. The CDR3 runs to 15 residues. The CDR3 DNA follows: TGTGCCAGCAGGTTACAGGACGGGTTTAACTATGGCTACACCTTC. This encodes CASRLQDGFNYGYTF.

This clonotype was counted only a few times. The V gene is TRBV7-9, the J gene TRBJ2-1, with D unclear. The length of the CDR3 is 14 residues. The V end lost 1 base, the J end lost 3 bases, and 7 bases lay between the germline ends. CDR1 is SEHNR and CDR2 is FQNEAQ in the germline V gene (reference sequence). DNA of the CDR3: TGTGCCAGCAGCTTAGTTCAAAACTACAATGAGCAGTTCTTC. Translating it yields CASSLVQNYNEQFF.

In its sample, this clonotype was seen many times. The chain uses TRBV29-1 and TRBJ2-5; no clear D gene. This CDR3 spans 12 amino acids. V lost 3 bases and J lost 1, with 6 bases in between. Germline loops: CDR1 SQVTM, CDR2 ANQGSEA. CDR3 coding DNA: TGCAGCGTTGACATGGCCCAAGAGACCCAGTACTTC. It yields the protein CSVDMAQETQYF.

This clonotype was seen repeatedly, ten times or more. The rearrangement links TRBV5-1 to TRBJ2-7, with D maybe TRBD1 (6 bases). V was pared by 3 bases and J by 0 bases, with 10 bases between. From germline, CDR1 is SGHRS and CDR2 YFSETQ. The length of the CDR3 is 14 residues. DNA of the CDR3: TGCGCCAGCAGCTATGGGGGCAGCTCCTACGAGCAGTACTTC. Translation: CASSYGGSSYEQYF. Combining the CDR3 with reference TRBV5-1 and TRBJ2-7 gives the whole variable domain KAGVTQTPRYLIKTRGQQVTLSCSPISGHRSVSWYQQTPGQGLQFLFEYFSETQRNKGNFPGRFSGRQFSNSRSEMNVSTLELGDSALYLCASSYGGSSYEQYFGPGTRLTVT.

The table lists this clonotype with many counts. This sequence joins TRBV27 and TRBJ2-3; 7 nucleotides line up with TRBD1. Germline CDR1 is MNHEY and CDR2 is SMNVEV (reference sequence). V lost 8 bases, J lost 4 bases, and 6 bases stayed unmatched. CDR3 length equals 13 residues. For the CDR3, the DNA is TGTGCCAGCGGACAGGTTGGGGCAGATACGCAGTATTTT. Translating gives CASGQVGADTQYF.

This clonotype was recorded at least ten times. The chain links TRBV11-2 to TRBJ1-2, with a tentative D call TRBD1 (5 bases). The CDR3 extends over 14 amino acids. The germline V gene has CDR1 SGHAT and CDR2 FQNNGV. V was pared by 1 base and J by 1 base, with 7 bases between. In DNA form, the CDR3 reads TGTGCCAGCAGCTTAGGACAGATTAACTATGGCTACACCTTC. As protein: CASSLGQINYGYTF.

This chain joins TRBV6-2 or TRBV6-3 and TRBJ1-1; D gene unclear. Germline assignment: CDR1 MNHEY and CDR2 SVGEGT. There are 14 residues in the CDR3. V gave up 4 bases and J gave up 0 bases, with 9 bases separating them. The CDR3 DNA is TGTGCCAGCAGTTCACGGACCGTGAACACTGAAGCTTTCTTT. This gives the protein CASSSRTVNTEAFF.

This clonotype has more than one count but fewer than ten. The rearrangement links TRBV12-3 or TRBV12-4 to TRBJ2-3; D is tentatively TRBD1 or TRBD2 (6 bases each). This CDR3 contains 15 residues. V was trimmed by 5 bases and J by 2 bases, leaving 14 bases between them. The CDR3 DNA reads TGTGCCAGCAGTCCCAGACAGGACTACACAGATACGCAGTATTTT. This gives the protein CASSPRQDYTDTQYF.

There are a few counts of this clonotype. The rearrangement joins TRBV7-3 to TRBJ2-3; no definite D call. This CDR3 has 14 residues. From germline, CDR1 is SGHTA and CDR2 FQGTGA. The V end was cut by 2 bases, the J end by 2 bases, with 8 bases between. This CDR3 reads CASSLRAVTDTQYF. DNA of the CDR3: TGTGCCAGCAGCTTACGGGCCGTCACAGATACGCAGTATTTT. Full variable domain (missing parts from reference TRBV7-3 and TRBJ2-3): GAGVSQTPSNKVTEKGKYVELRCDPISGHTALYWYRQSLGQGPEFLIYFQGTGAADDSGLPNDRFFAVRPEGSVSTLKIQRTERGDSAVYLCASSLRAVTDTQYFGPGTRLTVL.

CDR3 region: CASSLGGALYSGNTIYF. The CDR3 DNA reads as TGTGCCAGCAGCTTGGGGGGTGCCCTTTACTCTGGAAACACCATATATTTT. The chain is built from TRBV7-2 and TRBJ1-3, with D maybe TRBD1 (5 bases). Trimming took off 3 bases at V and 0 bases at J, with 15 bases between the two ends. CDR3 size: 17 residues. Germline V CDR1 and CDR2: SGHTA, FQGNSA.

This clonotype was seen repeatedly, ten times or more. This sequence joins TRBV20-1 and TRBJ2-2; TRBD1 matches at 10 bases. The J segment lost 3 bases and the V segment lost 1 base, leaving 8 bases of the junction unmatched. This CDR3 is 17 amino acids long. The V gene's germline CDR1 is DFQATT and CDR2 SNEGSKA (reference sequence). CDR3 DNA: TGCAGTGCTAGAGCCGCTCGACAGGGGGCCGACACCGGGGAGCTGTTTTTT. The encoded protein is CSARAARQGADTGELFF.

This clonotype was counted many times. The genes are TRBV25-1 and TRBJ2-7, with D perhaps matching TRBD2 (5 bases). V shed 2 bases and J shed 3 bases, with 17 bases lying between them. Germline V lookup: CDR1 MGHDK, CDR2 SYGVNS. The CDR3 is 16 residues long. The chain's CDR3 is CASSEDIERTCYEQYF. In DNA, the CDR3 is TGTGCCAGCAGTGAAGATATCGAGCGGACCTGCTACGAGCAGTACTTC.

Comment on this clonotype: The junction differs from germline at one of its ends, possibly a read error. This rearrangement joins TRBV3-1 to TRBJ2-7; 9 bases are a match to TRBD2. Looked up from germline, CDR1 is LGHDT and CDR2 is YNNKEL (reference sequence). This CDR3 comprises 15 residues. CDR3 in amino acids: CASCHSGRLDYEQYF. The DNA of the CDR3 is TGTGCCAGCTGCCATAGCGGGAGACTCGACTACGAGCAGTACTTC.

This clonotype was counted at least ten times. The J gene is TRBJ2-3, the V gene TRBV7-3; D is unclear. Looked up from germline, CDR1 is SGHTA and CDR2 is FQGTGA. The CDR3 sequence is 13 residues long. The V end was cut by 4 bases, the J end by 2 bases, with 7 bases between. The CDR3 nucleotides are TGTGCCAGCAGCTCCGGCCCCACAGATACGCAGTATTTT. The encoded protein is CASSSGPTDTQYF.

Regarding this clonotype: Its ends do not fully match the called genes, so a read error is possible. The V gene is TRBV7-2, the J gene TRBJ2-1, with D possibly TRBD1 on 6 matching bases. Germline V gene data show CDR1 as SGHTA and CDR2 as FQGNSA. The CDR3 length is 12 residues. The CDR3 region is CVSSRTGYEQFF. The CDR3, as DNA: TGTGTCAGCAGCCGAACAGGGTATGAGCAGTTCTTC.

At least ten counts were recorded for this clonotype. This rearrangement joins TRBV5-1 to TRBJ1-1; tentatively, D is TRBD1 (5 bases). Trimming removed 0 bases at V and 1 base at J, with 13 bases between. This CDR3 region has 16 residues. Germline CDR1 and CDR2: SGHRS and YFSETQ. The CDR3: CASSLAGGASNTEAFF. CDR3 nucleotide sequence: TGCGCCAGCAGCTTGGCCGGAGGGGCCTCGAACACTGAAGCTTTCTTT.

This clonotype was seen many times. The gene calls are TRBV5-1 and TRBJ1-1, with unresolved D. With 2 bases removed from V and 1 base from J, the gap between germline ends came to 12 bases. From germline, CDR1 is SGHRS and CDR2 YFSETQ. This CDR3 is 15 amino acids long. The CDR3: CASSFYGRKNTEAFF. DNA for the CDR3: TGCGCCAGCAGCTTTTACGGACGGAAGAACACTGAAGCTTTCTTT. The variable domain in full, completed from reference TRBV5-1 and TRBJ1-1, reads KAGVTQTPRYLIKTRGQQVTLSCSPISGHRSVSWYQQTPGQGLQFLFEYFSETQRNKGNFPGRFSGRQFSNSRSEMNVSTLELGDSALYLCASSFYGRKNTEAFFGQGTRLTVV.

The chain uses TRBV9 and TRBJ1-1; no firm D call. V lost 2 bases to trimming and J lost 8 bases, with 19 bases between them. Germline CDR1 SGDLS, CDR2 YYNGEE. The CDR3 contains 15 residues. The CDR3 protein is CASSVEGQPDREAFF. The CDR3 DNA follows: TGTGCCAGCAGCGTCGAAGGGCAGCCCGACCGGGAAGCTTTCTTT.

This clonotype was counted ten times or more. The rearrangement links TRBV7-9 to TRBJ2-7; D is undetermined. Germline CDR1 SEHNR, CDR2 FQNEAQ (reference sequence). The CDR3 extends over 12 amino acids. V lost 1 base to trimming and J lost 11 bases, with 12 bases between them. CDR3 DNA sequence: TGTGCCAGCAGCTTAGAGGCAGGTTCAAAGTACTTC. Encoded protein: CASSLEAGSKYF.